The sequence of this TCR beta chain was determined in a study of blood T cell repertoires in COVID-19. Study background: COVID-19 samples from acute and convalescent phases originated in the United States, Italy and Spain. Sources were T cells, B-cell-depleted T cells, or PBMCs; the material itself was cDNA or gDNA.

Original processing notes: Nucleated cell number was recorded as an estimate derived from reference gene primer amplification. The repertoire was sequenced with immunoSEQ multiplex PCR; TCRdb's copy has only in-frame clones and lacks some. V and J calls plus clone size are reproduced from that table; the DNA served to infer D and trimming. The data contain roughly 86,000 clones, 70% to 90% of them singletons. Germline lookup yields CDR1 LGHNA and CDR2 YSLEER. V was cut by 1 base and J by 5 bases, with 11 bases left in between. The CDR3 loop spans 15 amino acids. The chain is built from TRBV4-3 and TRBJ1-4, with D possibly TRBD1 on 6 matching bases. This sequence was found in a man in his fifties or sixties with acute or convalescent COVID-19. The sample comprised peripheral blood. The CDR3 here is CASSQGQAANEKLFF. The CDR3, as DNA: TGCGCCAGCAGCCAAGGACAGGCCGCAAATGAAAAACTGTTTTTT.